The 27 T cell receptor beta chains listed next were all sequenced from one sample in a study of cytomegalovirus exposure and HLA in healthy donors listed by TCRdb under 2017. Libraries were constructed by the immunoSEQ multiplex PCR assay. A mixture of 60 forward primers for TCR Vbeta segments and 13 reverse primers for TCR Jbeta segments was used in the multiplex PCR. The clones in this table, taken by TCRdb from immuneACCESS, are in-frame only. Not every clone is retained; where verified, under half of the shortfall comes from an unresolved V gene, and the cause of the rest is unknown. The table for this sample lists around 78,000 clones; 84% of them were counted only once. The ten top clones hold 2.4% of the sample. The sequencing input was PBMCs. These receptors came from a woman between 45 and 65 years old in good health and CMV-seronegative.

This clone is a singleton in its sample. V is TRBV6-1 and J is TRBJ1-1, with D uncertain. Germline V lookup: CDR1 MNHNS, CDR2 SASEGT. The V and J ends lost 0 bases and 1 base respectively, with 6 bases between them. This CDR3 spans 14 amino acids. CDR3 sequence: CASSEASGNTEAFF. CDR3 DNA sequence: TGTGCCAGCAGTGAAGCAAGCGGGAACACTGAAGCTTTCTTT.

The rearrangement joins TRBV25-1 to TRBJ1-1; 9 positions agree with TRBD1. CDR1 and CDR2 from the germline V gene are MGHDK and SYGVNS. The CDR3 covers 14 residues. Unmatched junction bases numbered 5, after V lost 8 bases and J lost 1 base. The CDR3 spells CASHTGQGNTEAFF. CDR3 nucleotides: TGTGCCAGCCATACGGGACAGGGGAACACTGAAGCTTTCTTT.

This clone is a singleton in its sample. CDR3 in amino acids: CASSQLSVNTEAFF. CDR3 nucleotides: TGTGCCAGCAGTCAACTCTCGGTGAACACTGAAGCTTTCTTT. The rearrangement links TRBV6-6 to TRBJ1-1; D gene unclear. The V and J ends lost 5 bases and 0 bases respectively, with 10 bases between them. Looked up from germline, CDR1 is MNHNY and CDR2 is SVGAGI (reference sequence). The CDR3 has 14 amino acids.

This rearrangement joins TRBV28 to TRBJ1-5; 12 bases align to TRBD1. V lost 5 bases and J lost 5; bases outside the gene matches: 16. Germline assignment: CDR1 MDHEN and CDR2 SYDVKM. The CDR3 length is 19 residues. The chain's CDR3 is CASSHLDRDRGRSYQPQHF. CDR3 coding DNA: TGTGCCAGCAGTCACCTGGACCGGGACAGGGGGCGAAGTTATCAGCCCCAGCATTTT.

J is TRBJ2-7 and V is TRBV5-1, with TRBD1 matching over 9 bases. Germline V gene lookup returns CDR1 SGHRS and CDR2 YFSETQ. The CDR3 extends over 14 amino acids. V was clipped by 5 bases and J by 5 bases; unmatched bases: 8. The DNA of the CDR3 is TGCGCCAGCAGTCCCCGACAGGGGGGGGACGAGCAGTACTTC. Translating gives CASSPRQGGDEQYF.

A single count supports this clone. The gene calls are TRBV20-1 and TRBJ2-1; D remains unclear. Germline V lookup: CDR1 DFQATT, CDR2 SNEGSKA (reference sequence). The CDR3 sequence is 10 residues long. V was trimmed by 6 bases and J by 6 bases, leaving 6 bases between them. CDR3 protein: CSATVNEQFF. The CDR3 DNA reads TGCAGTGCCACAGTCAATGAGCAGTTCTTC.

The chain links TRBV6-7 to TRBJ2-7; 11 bases are shared with TRBD1. TRBV6-7 is an open reading frame whose function is uncertain. Losses at the gene ends were 2 bases for V and 5 bases for J; bases not matched to a gene: 5. This CDR3 comprises 15 residues. Here the CDR3 reads CASSYTRTGGNEQYV. CDR3 nucleotide sequence: TGTGCCAGCAGTTACACAAGGACAGGGGGCAACGAGCAGTACGTC.

The chain carries TRBV28 and TRBJ1-1, with D possibly matching TRBD1 (6 bases). V was pared by 11 bases and J by 12 bases, with 16 bases between. This CDR3 has 10 amino acids. The germline V gene has CDR1 MDHEN and CDR2 SYDVKM. The CDR3 loop reads CASGARRTFF. CDR3 nucleotides: TGTGCCTCAGGGGCCCGGAGGACTTTCTTT. Looking up the rest from reference TRBV28 and TRBJ1-1 gives the full variable domain: DVKVTQSSRYLVKRTGEKVFLECVQDMDHENMFWYRQDPGLGLRLIYFSYDVKMKEKGDIPEGYSVSREKKERFSLILESASTNQTSMYLCASGARRTFFGQGTRLTVV.

V usage is TRBV9 and J usage is TRBJ2-3; D call uncertain. CDR1 and CDR2 (germline): SGDLS, YYNGEE. The CDR3 extends over 14 amino acids. The V end lost 0 bases, the J end lost 0 bases, and 5 bases lay between the germline ends. The CDR3 loop reads CASSVEPSTDTQYF. The CDR3 bases are TGTGCCAGCAGCGTAGAGCCGAGCACAGATACGCAGTATTTT.

V usage is TRBV27 and J usage is TRBJ1-2; TRBD1 might be the D (6 bases). V lost 3 bases and J 4 bases, leaving 18 bases between the germline ends. The CDR3 is 16 residues long. Germline assignment: CDR1 MNHEY and CDR2 SMNVEV (reference sequence). CDR3: CASSFKGGRDFYGYTF. CDR3 sequence (DNA): TGTGCCAGCAGTTTCAAAGGGGGGAGGGATTTCTATGGCTACACCTTC.

The CDR3 DNA reads TGTGCCAGCAGCTCCATACAGGGGGCCGGCAATCAGCCCCAGCATTTT. This sequence encodes CASSSIQGAGNQPQHF. The chain joins TRBV7-2 to TRBJ1-5; 9 bases fit TRBD1. Trimming at V came to 4 bases and at J to 2 bases, leaving 6 bases not matched to a gene. Per the germline V gene, CDR1 is SGHTA and CDR2 is FQGNSA. The CDR3 extends over 16 amino acids. Combining the CDR3 with reference TRBV7-2 and TRBJ1-5 gives the whole variable domain GAGVSQSPSNKVTEKGKDVELRCDPISGHTALYWYRQSLGQGLEFLIYFQGNSAPDKSGLPSDRFSAERTGGSVSTLTIQRTQQEDSAVYLCASSSIQGAGNQPQHFGDGTRLSIL.

The V call is TRBV27, the J call TRBJ1-6, with D possibly TRBD1 on 6 matching bases. Germline values: CDR1 MNHEY, CDR2 SMNVEV (reference sequence). CDR3 length equals 15 residues. Trimming pared 3 bases from V and 5 bases from J, leaving 11 bases between. The CDR3 DNA sequence: TGTGCCAGCAGTTTGGGGGGGGCAAATAATTCACCCCTCCACTTT. It specifies CASSLGGANNSPLHF.

On this clone itself: Different DNA sequences within this sample yield the same CDR3. The V gene is TRBV28, the J gene TRBJ2-3; D is possibly TRBD2 (5 bases). This CDR3 spans 12 amino acids. V was shortened by 8 bases and J by 3 bases, with 9 bases between the two germline ends. CDR1 MDHEN and CDR2 SYDVKM come from the germline V gene. The chain's CDR3 is CASERETDTQYF. CDR3 in DNA: TGTGCCAGCGAACGGGAAACAGATACGCAGTATTTT.

The chain couples TRBV28 to TRBJ1-1, with 9 bases identical to TRBD1. The CDR3 consists of 14 residues. Germline assignment: CDR1 MDHEN and CDR2 SYDVKM. With 4 bases clipped from V and 2 bases from J, the junction kept 2 bases outside the gene matches. Here the CDR3 reads CASSWDRVNTEAFF. In DNA form, the CDR3 reads TGTGCCAGCAGTTGGGACAGGGTAAACACTGAAGCTTTCTTT.

This chain uses TRBV28 with TRBJ2-1; D not resolved. The CDR3 spans 14 residues. Deletions cut 3 bases from V and 4 bases from J, with 10 bases between. Germline-derived CDR1 and CDR2 are MDHEN and SYDVKM. CDR3 sequence (DNA): TGTGCCAGCAGTTTGGAGCAGTCGTACAATGAGCAGTTCTTC. Protein: CASSLEQSYNEQFF.

CDR3 nucleotides: TGTGCCAGCAGTTTAGGAGGGGAATTGAATGGCTACACCTTC. It encodes CASSLGGELNGYTF. The V gene is TRBV28, the J gene TRBJ1-2; TRBD1 is a possible D gene (5 bases). The V gene lost 2 bases and the J gene lost 6 bases, with 13 bases spanning the gap. The CDR3 extends over 14 amino acids. The V gene's germline CDR1 is MDHEN and CDR2 SYDVKM.

This clone showed up just once. This chain connects TRBV19 to TRBJ1-1; D might be TRBD1 (5 bases). The V gene lost 8 bases and the J gene lost 7 bases, with 11 bases spanning the gap. The CDR3 runs to 11 residues. CDR1 is LNHDA, CDR2 SQIVND, per germline (reference sequence). Written as DNA, the CDR3 is TGTGCCAGTCGGGGGGACTATGAAGCTTTCTTT. Residues: CASRGDYEAFF.

The J gene is TRBJ2-7, the V gene TRBV6-6; D uncertain. Deletions cut 5 bases from V and 3 bases from J, with 11 bases between. Germline V gives CDR1 MNHNY, CDR2 SVGAGI (reference sequence). The length of the CDR3 is 13 residues. CDR3 DNA: TGTGCCAGCAGTCCTCCACCCGGCTACGAGCAGTACTTC. Its translation: CASSPPPGYEQYF.

This chain joins TRBV6-1 and TRBJ1-1, with unresolved D. Germline V lookup: CDR1 MNHNS, CDR2 SASEGT. The CDR3 is made up of 12 amino acids. The CDR3 DNA is TGTGCGGCGGTAACAATGAACACTGAAGCTTTCTTT. Translated, it gives CAAVTMNTEAFF.

The chain links TRBV2 to TRBJ2-3; 10 nucleotides align to TRBD2. Germline V gene sequence: CDR1 SNHLY, CDR2 FYNNEI. The CDR3 consists of 15 residues. The ends lost 5 bases at V and 1 base at J; junction bases unmatched: 3. CDR3 sequence reads: CASSPLAGGTDTQYF. Here the CDR3 DNA reads TGTGCCAGCAGTCCTCTAGCGGGGGGCACAGATACGCAGTATTTT.

The chain employs TRBV6-6 and TRBJ2-1; D unresolved. V was cut by 5 bases and J by 0 bases, with 14 bases left in between. This CDR3 has 16 amino acids. CDR1 is MNHNY and CDR2 is SVGAGI in the germline V gene (reference sequence). Here the CDR3 reads CASSASIEPSYNEQFF. DNA of the CDR3: TGTGCCAGCAGTGCCTCTATAGAGCCCTCCTACAATGAGCAGTTCTTC.

This sequence joins TRBV5-1 and TRBJ1-2; TRBD1 agrees at 10 bases. V was clipped by 2 bases and J by 2 bases; unmatched bases: 6. The CDR3 sequence is 16 residues long. Germline CDR1 is SGHRS and CDR2 is YFSETQ. CDR3 coding DNA: TGCGCCAGCAGCTTATCCGGGACAGGGGTCAACTATGGCTACACCTTC. This gives the protein CASSLSGTGVNYGYTF.

The V call is TRBV2, the J call TRBJ2-1, with 7 bases fitting TRBD1. V gave up 7 bases and J gave up 3 bases; unmatched junction bases: 12. The CDR3 has 16 amino acids. Per the germline V gene, CDR1 is SNHLY and CDR2 is FYNNEI. CDR3 coding DNA: TGTGCCAGCACCCTTCTAAGGGGGACAGACTACAATGAGCAGTTCTTC. Its protein is CASTLLRGTDYNEQFF.

The CDR3 region is CASTPAGGTDTQYF. CDR3 sequence (DNA): TGTGCCAGCACGCCAGCGGGGGGCACAGATACGCAGTATTTT. The J gene is TRBJ2-3, the V gene TRBV6-6; 8 bases line up with TRBD2. The CDR3 is 14 residues long. The ends lost 7 bases at V and 1 base at J; junction bases unmatched: 4. CDR1 is MNHNY and CDR2 is SVGAGI in the germline V gene (reference sequence).

The CDR3 nucleotides are TGTGCCAGCAGCCCCACAACCGTTCGCTACAATGAGCAGTTCTTC. Protein sequence: CASSPTTVRYNEQFF. V gene TRBV7-9 combines with J gene TRBJ2-1; D unclear. The V gene lost 5 bases and the J gene lost 3 bases, with 14 bases spanning the gap. CDR1 and CDR2 (germline): SEHNR, FQNEAQ (reference sequence). The CDR3 has 15 residues.

The gene calls are TRBV12-5 and TRBJ1-1, with TRBD1 matching over 7 bases. Germline V gene data show CDR1 as LGHNT and CDR2 as FRNRAP. This CDR3 has 11 amino acids. V was pared by 7 bases and J by 10 bases, with 6 bases of the junction left unmatched. CDR3 region: CASATDRAAFF. The DNA of the CDR3 is TGTGCTAGTGCTACCGACAGGGCAGCTTTCTTT.

This clone has only a few counts. J is TRBJ2-1 and V is TRBV6-5, with 9 bases fitting TRBD2. Per germline, CDR1 MNHEY and CDR2 SVGAGI. Unmatched junction bases numbered 9, after V lost 8 bases and J lost 4 bases. This CDR3 comprises 15 residues. The CDR3 DNA sequence: TGTGCCAGCGGTCCTAGCGGGGTCAGGTACAATGAGCAGTTCTTC. This translates into CASGPSGVRYNEQFF.